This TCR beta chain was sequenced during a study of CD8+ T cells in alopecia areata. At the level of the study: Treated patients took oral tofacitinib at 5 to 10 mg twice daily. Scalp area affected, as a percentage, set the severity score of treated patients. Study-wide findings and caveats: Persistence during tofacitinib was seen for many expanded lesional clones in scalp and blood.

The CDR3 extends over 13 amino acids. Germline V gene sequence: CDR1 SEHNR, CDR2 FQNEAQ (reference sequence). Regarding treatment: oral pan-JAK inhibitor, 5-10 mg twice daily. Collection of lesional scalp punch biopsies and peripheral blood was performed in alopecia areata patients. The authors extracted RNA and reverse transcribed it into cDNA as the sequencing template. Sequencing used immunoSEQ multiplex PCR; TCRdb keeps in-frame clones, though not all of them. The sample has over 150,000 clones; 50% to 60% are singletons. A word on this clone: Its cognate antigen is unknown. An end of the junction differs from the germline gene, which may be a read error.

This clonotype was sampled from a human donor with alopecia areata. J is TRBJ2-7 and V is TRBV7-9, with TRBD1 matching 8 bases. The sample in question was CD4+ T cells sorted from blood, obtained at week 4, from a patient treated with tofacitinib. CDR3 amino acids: CARSFDRTGEQYF. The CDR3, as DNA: TGTGCCCGCAGCTTCGACAGGACAGGGGAGCAGTACTTC.